This T cell receptor (beta chain) was documented in a study of blood T cell repertoires in COVID-19. Across the whole study: COVID-19 samples, acute and convalescent, were from the United States, Italy and Spain. T cells, B-cell-depleted T cells, or PBMCs provided the cDNA or gDNA that served as material.

Trimming cost V 6 bases and J 4 bases, with 7 bases left between them. CDR3 length equals 11 residues. The method was immunoSEQ multiplex PCR; TCRdb's version includes in-frame clones alone and lacks a portion of them. Of about 53,000 clones in the sample, over 70% were seen once. The receptor comes from a human donor with active or convalescent COVID-19. The donor label of this sample is uncertain. The chain carries TRBV12-3 or TRBV12-4 and TRBJ2-7; D call uncertain. The sample consisted of peripheral blood. The CDR3 DNA sequence: TGTGCCAGCAGCCTAAATTACGAGCAGTACTTC. Protein sequence: CASSLNYEQYF.